This T cell receptor beta chain is drawn from a study of T-cell reconstitution after alpha-beta-depleted transplantation in children. Study-wide points: It was surviving recipient T cells and thymic progenitors that gave some patients high TCRbeta diversity at day 60. T-cell counts and diversity at one year following transplant were attributed mainly to newly produced T cells. Alpha-beta T cells about two months after transplant reportedly derived from several hundred expanded graft clones.

The CDR3 length is 11 residues. Trimming took 8 bases from V and 7 from J, leaving 11 bases between them. Germline V gene sequence: CDR1 SEHNR, CDR2 FQNEAQ (reference sequence). Concerning this clonotype: The antigen is not known.

As it was prepared, the TCRbeta library received unique molecular identifiers. TCRdb processed the PCR reads anew with MiXCR; each CDR3 protein has one entry. This sample has fewer than 1 million distinct CDR3 sequences, with roughly 15% found just once. The J gene is TRBJ2-5, the V gene TRBV7-9; D might be TRBD2 (5 bases). The clonotype comes from a male patient aged 5 to 17 who had a stem cell transplant for acute lymphoblastic leukemia, so the T cells may come from the graft donor. Sample: PBMCs, mostly from graft donor cells, taken 360 days after TCRalphabeta/CD19-depleted stem cell transplant. This CDR3 reads CASLSGMTQYF. In nucleotides, the CDR3 is TGTGCCAGCCTATCCGGGATGACCCAGTACTTC.